Shown below are 3 T cell receptor beta chains from a single sample sequenced in a study of molecular identifiers for immune sequencing clone quantification. TCRdb redid the calling of the PCR reads with MiXCR, one entry per CDR3 protein. The sample lists around 94,000 distinct CDR3 sequences, 30% to 45% seen once, with roughly 10% in the top ten. The sequenced sample was naive CD8+ T cells from blood, with Jurkat cell RNA spiked in. The subset is: FACS-sorted CD8+CD4-CCR7+CD45RA+ naive T cells. All receptors derive from a human donor in good health. Some libraries in this study had Jurkat cell RNA spiked in.

The chain recombines TRBV7-6 with TRBJ2-3; D may be TRBD2 (6 bases). The CDR3 totals 12 residues. CDR1 and CDR2 from the germline V gene are SGHVS and FNYEAQ. With 1 base removed from V and 8 bases from J, the gap between germline ends came to 7 bases. CDR3 protein: CASSLGGVTQYF. CDR3 coding DNA: TGTGCCAGCAGCTTAGGGGGGGTTACGCAGTATTTT. The full variable domain, completed using reference TRBV7-6 and TRBJ2-3, is GAGVSQSPRYKVTKRGQDVALRCDPISGHVSLYWYRQALGQGPEFLTYFNYEAQQDKSGLPNDRFSAERPEGSISTLTIQRTEQRDSAMYRCASSLGGVTQYFGPGTRLTVL.

This clonotype was seen more than once but under ten times. This chain links TRBV13 with TRBJ1-1; 7 nucleotides match TRBD1. The length of the CDR3 is 12 residues. V shed 4 bases and J 8 bases; nucleotides not matched to a gene: 4. Looked up from germline, CDR1 is PRHDT and CDR2 is FYEKMQ (reference sequence). The CDR3 bases are TGTGCCAGCAGCTCCCCGGGACAGGAAGCTTTCTTT. Its protein is CASSSPGQEAFF.

J is TRBJ1-1 and V is TRBV29-1; D unresolved. This CDR3 region has 10 residues. Looked up from germline, CDR1 is SQVTM and CDR2 is ANQGSEA. The ends were cut back, 3 bases at V and 6 bases at J, with 5 bases in the middle. For the CDR3, the DNA is TGCAGCGTTGAGGGTCCTGAAGCTTTCTTT. Its protein is CSVEGPEAFF.